This entry describes one T cell receptor (beta chain). The data were taken from a study of monozygotic twins with inflammatory bowel disease. Germline V gene data show CDR1 as MNHEY and CDR2 as SMNVEV (reference sequence). The CDR3 is 16 amino acids. TCRdb reprocessed the 5' RACE reads, keeping one entry per CDR3 protein, no DNA. Recorded for this sample: about 170,000 distinct CDR3 sequences. Sequenced input: blood. V gene TRBV27 combines with J gene TRBJ2-2; TCRdb returns TRBD2, unconfirmable since there is no DNA. This receptor was obtained from a human donor with ulcerative colitis or Crohn's disease, or a healthy co-twin of an affected twin (not recorded which). The CDR3 spells CASSFLRQTNTGELFF.